These 6 T cell receptor beta chains were sequenced from one sample in a study of T cells in Graves' hyperthyroidism and ophthalmopathy. TCR beta CDR3 region amplification was performed from RNA transcripts. Using the HTBI primer set, a first-round RT-PCR was run on the TCR CDR3. MiXCR, run by TCRdb on the multiplex PCR reads, gives a single entry per CDR3 protein. Among 600,000 or so distinct CDR3 sequences listed, 35% to 55% were seen once. The sample comprised peripheral blood or thyroid tissue (not recorded which). These receptors came from a woman aged 18-30 years with Graves' hyperthyroidism.

This clonotype was observed many times. The V gene is TRBV2, the J gene TRBJ1-5; D unresolved. V gave up 3 bases and J gave up 0 bases, with 12 bases separating them. Germline loops: CDR1 SNHLY, CDR2 FYNNEI. The CDR3 is 16 residues long. The DNA of the CDR3 is TGTGCCAGCAGTGATGGGAGACTCTATAGCAATCAGCCCCAGCATTTT. It translates to CASSDGRLYSNQPQHF.

The sample holds many counts of this clonotype. This rearrangement joins TRBV19 to TRBJ1-2, with 8 bases aligning to TRBD1. Looked up from germline, CDR1 is LNHDA and CDR2 is SQIVND (reference sequence). V was clipped by 5 bases and J by 4 bases; unmatched bases: 6. This CDR3 has 14 amino acids. In nucleotides, the CDR3 is TGTGCCAGTAGTCCGACAGGGGCGGTCTATGGCTACACCTTC. This encodes CASSPTGAVYGYTF.

Many counts were recorded for this clonotype. The gene calls are TRBV7-9 and TRBJ1-1, with 11 nucleotides matching TRBD1. CDR1 is SEHNR, CDR2 FQNEAQ, per germline (reference sequence). V shed 5 bases and J 7 bases; nucleotides not matched to a gene: 3. The CDR3 has 13 residues. CDR3 amino acids: CASSAGQGGEAFF. DNA of the CDR3: TGTGCCAGCAGCGCGGGACAGGGGGGTGAAGCTTTCTTT. The full variable domain, in which reference TRBV7-9 and TRBJ1-1 provide the parts outside the CDR3, is DTGVSQNPRHKITKRGQNVTFRCDPISEHNRLYWYRQTLGQGPEFLTYFQNEAQLEKSRLLSDRFSAERPKGSFSTLEIQRTEQGDSAMYLCASSAGQGGEAFFGQGTRLTVV.

The chain combines TRBV15 with TRBJ2-6; either TRBD1 or TRBD2 may fit D (9 bases each). This CDR3 comprises 19 residues. Germline V gives CDR1 LNHNV, CDR2 YYDKDF (reference sequence). V lost 8 bases and J lost 1, with 24 bases in between. CDR3 region: CATRPDLAGQGSGANVLTF. In DNA, the CDR3 is TGTGCCACCCGCCCTGACCTAGCGGGACAGGGTTCTGGGGCCAACGTCCTGACTTTC.

CDR3 bases: TGTGCCATCAGTGGTAGGGATGAGCAGTACTTC. Amino acid sequence: CAISGRDEQYF. The chain uses TRBV10-3 and TRBJ2-7, with D hard to call. The V and J ends lost 4 bases and 7 bases respectively, with 8 bases between them. The CDR3 loop spans 11 amino acids. CDR1 and CDR2 from the germline V gene are ENHRY and SYGVKD.

This clonotype has at least ten counts. The chain is built from TRBV7-2 and TRBJ1-5; D gene ambiguous. Germline values: CDR1 SGHTA, CDR2 FQGNSA. V lost 1 base and J 3 bases, leaving 7 bases between the germline ends. The CDR3 contains 14 residues. DNA of the CDR3: TGTGCCAGCAGCTTAGTGTCCTCCAATCAGCCCCAGCATTTT. Its protein product is CASSLVSSNQPQHF.